The sample holds a few counts of the clone carrying this T cell receptor (beta chain). Its antigen is not known. This PCR relied on a set of 60 Vbeta primers and 13 Jbeta primers. Profiling relied on immunoSEQ multiplex PCR, and the TCRdb table lists in-frame clones only, not all of them. This table has approximately 210,000 clones, 79% appearing once. This sample was included in a study of cytomegalovirus exposure and HLA in healthy donors. About the research overall: Previous work identified 95 million to 140 million unique TCR beta sequences from around 200 million T cells.

The study, taken as a whole, reports: Compared with the roughly 700-donor mean, an Asian-associated ancestry cluster reportedly had fewer N-insertions, according to a later analysis. Reportedly, cytomegalovirus status was diagnosed with high sensitivity and specificity. The availability of immune exposure information extended only to CMV serostatus.

The TCR was taken from a girl under 18 in good health and CMV-seropositive. Sequenced sample: PBMCs.

The CDR3 bases are TGCGCCAGCAGTAAAAGCGGACAGGGAAACACTGAAGCTTTCTTT. Protein: CASSKSGQGNTEAFF. The rearrangement links TRBV10-1 to TRBJ1-1, with 8 bases aligning to TRBD1. Trimming cost V 5 bases and J 2 bases; bases outside gene matches: 7. The germline gives CDR1 WNHNN, CDR2 SYGVQD (reference sequence). CDR3 length equals 15 residues.